These 9 T cell receptor beta chains originate from one sample sequenced in a study of blood T cell repertoires in COVID-19. TCRdb's copy holds only in-frame clones and misses some; the assay was immunoSEQ multiplex PCR. The table records roughly 130,000 clones, around four fifths of them present only once. Sequences were obtained from PBMCs or T cells enriched from blood (not recorded which). Receptor source: a woman aged 50 to 60 with acute COVID-19.

Written as DNA, the CDR3 is TGTGCCAGCCTCGACAGGGGGAGAGACACCGGGGAGCTGTTTTTT. Its translation: CASLDRGRDTGELFF. V gene TRBV5-4 combines with J gene TRBJ2-2; TRBD1 aligns across 9 bases. Germline CDR1 is SGHNT and CDR2 is YYREEE (reference sequence). With 7 bases clipped from V and 3 bases from J, the junction kept 7 bases outside the gene matches. The CDR3 contains 15 residues.

The chain is built from TRBV6-6 and TRBJ1-4; D perhaps matches TRBD1 (6 bases). V was clipped by 5 bases and J by 5 bases, with 12 bases between them. The CDR3 totals 14 residues. In germline, CDR1 is MNHNY, CDR2 SVGAGI (reference sequence). CDR3 sequence: CASSQQGLNEKLFF. The CDR3 nucleotides read TGTGCCAGCAGTCAGCAGGGGTTGAATGAAAAACTGTTTTTT.

The chain uses TRBV7-9 and TRBJ2-1, with D possibly matching TRBD2 (6 bases). The CDR3 consists of 16 residues. The germline gives CDR1 SEHNR, CDR2 FQNEAQ (reference sequence). V was cut by 3 bases and J by 5 bases, with 17 bases left in between. CDR3 region: CASSLRGREWDNEQFF. CDR3 DNA sequence: TGTGCCAGCAGCTTGCGTGGTCGGGAGTGGGACAATGAGCAGTTCTTC.

CDR3 coding DNA: TGCGCCAGCAGCCCCCTAACTAGCGGGGACACCTACGAGCAGTACTTC. This encodes CASSPLTSGDTYEQYF. The V gene is TRBV5-1, the J gene TRBJ2-7; 10 nucleotides match TRBD2. The junction had 9 bases not matched to a gene; V was cut back by 4 bases and J by 2 bases. In germline, CDR1 is SGHRS, CDR2 YFSETQ. This CDR3 is 16 amino acids long.

This clone was detected only a few times. The chain recombines TRBV7-3 with TRBJ2-5; perhaps TRBD1 as D (7 bases). The CDR3 is 14 amino acids. Per germline, CDR1 SGHTA and CDR2 FQGTGA. The V gene lost 5 bases and the J gene lost 5 bases, with 15 bases spanning the gap. The CDR3 DNA sequence: TGTGCCAGCAGCCAAGGAGGGGGCTGGGAGACCCAGTACTTC. Protein sequence: CASSQGGGWETQYF.

The V and J genes are TRBV2 and TRBJ1-2; the D gene is possibly TRBD1 (6 bases). This CDR3 is built from 14 residues. CDR1 and CDR2 from the germline V gene are SNHLY and FYNNEI. Trimming cost V 3 bases and J 4 bases, with 12 bases left between them. Here the CDR3 DNA reads TGTGCCAGCAGTGACAGCCGAGGGGGCTATGGCTACACCTTC. Translated, it gives CASSDSRGGYGYTF.

This CDR3 reads CASSRGQGATDTQYF. The CDR3 DNA follows: TGTGCCAGCAGCAGAGGACAGGGGGCGACAGATACGCAGTATTTT. The rearrangement links TRBV11-2 to TRBJ2-3; the match to TRBD1 covers 11 bases. CDR3 length: 15 residues. Germline values: CDR1 SGHAT, CDR2 FQNNGV. The V and J ends lost 5 bases and 3 bases, in that order; junction bases with no gene match: 4. Supplemented by reference TRBV11-2 and TRBJ2-3, the full variable domain reads EAGVAQSPRYKIIEKRQSVAFWCNPISGHATLYWYQQILGQGPKLLIQFQNNGVVDDSQLPKDRFSAERLKGVDSTLKIQPAKLEDSAVYLCASSRGQGATDTQYFGPGTRLTVL.

Here the CDR3 reads CASSDSDRGRSYEQYF. CDR3 coding DNA: TGTGCCAGCAGTGACTCAGACAGGGGGCGGTCCTACGAGCAGTACTTC. The chain has TRBV6-4 and TRBJ2-7, with 10 bases matching TRBD1. The CDR3 spans 16 residues. V gave up 0 bases and J gave up 1 base; unmatched junction bases: 3. CDR1 MRHNA and CDR2 SNTAGT come from the germline V gene.

This chain links TRBV5-1 with TRBJ2-2; D is perhaps TRBD1 (6 bases). This CDR3 comprises 15 residues. V was cut by 0 bases and J by 6 bases, with 12 bases left in between. The germline V gene encodes CDR1 SGHRS and CDR2 YFSETQ. In DNA form, the CDR3 reads TGCGCCAGCAGCTTGGCGCCAGGGGTCGCCGGGGAGCTGTTTTTT. This encodes CASSLAPGVAGELFF. Complete variable domain (other parts from reference TRBV5-1 and TRBJ2-2): KAGVTQTPRYLIKTRGQQVTLSCSPISGHRSVSWYQQTPGQGLQFLFEYFSETQRNKGNFPGRFSGRQFSNSRSEMNVSTLELGDSALYLCASSLAPGVAGELFFGEGSRLTVL.